These 9 T cell receptor beta chains were sequenced from one sample in a study of T cells in Graves' hyperthyroidism and ophthalmopathy. Amplified TCR beta CDR3 regions came from RNA transcripts. A set of HTBI primers served as the primers for a first-round RT-PCR of the TCR CDR3. TCRdb re-analysed the multiplex PCR reads in MiXCR, keeping a single row per CDR3 protein. The sample has 600,000 to 700,000 distinct CDR3 sequences; 45% are singletons. Sequencing was carried out using peripheral blood or thyroid tissue (not recorded which). These receptors originate from an adult man with Graves' disease, either hyperthyroidism or ophthalmopathy (not recorded which).

The chain employs TRBV24-1 and TRBJ2-5, with TRBD1 matching over 7 bases. The CDR3 contains 15 residues. Germline V gene lookup returns CDR1 KGHDR and CDR2 SFDVKD. Trimming removed 7 bases from V and 5 bases from J; junction bases left unmatched: 12. CDR3 residues: CATRNGQGVWETQYF. DNA of the CDR3: TGTGCCACCAGGAATGGCCAGGGGGTATGGGAGACCCAGTACTTC.

The chain links TRBV12-3 or TRBV12-4 to TRBJ2-5; D is undetermined. Trimming cost V 9 bases and J 1 base, with 12 bases left between them. The CDR3 spans 13 residues. The CDR3 sequence: CASLNRAQETQYF. As DNA, the CDR3 is TGTGCCAGTCTCAACCGGGCCCAAGAGACCCAGTACTTC.

The chain uses TRBV25-1 and TRBJ1-2, with TRBD1 matching over 7 bases. The CDR3 is 17 residues long. The germline V gene has CDR1 MGHDK and CDR2 SYGVNS. Losses at the gene ends were 6 bases for V and 5 bases for J; bases not matched to a gene: 18. CDR3 in amino acids: CASSLLRQGGFSYGYTF. The CDR3 DNA reads as TGTGCCAGCAGCTTACTCCGACAGGGAGGTTTTTCGTATGGCTACACCTTC.

Worth noting for this clonotype: This may stem from a read error, because a much larger clone lies one nucleotide away. This sequence joins TRBV24-1 and TRBJ2-7; no reliable D call. Germline assignment: CDR1 KGHDR and CDR2 SFDVKD. The CDR3 spans 15 residues. The V end was cut by 4 bases, the J end by 7 bases, with 19 bases between. The CDR3 is CATSETRGPGREQYF. The CDR3 DNA reads TGTGCCACCAGTGAGACGAGAGGCCCGGGTAGGGAGCAGTACTTC.

A few counts support this clonotype. This sequence joins TRBV20-1 and TRBJ1-2; 9 bases agree with TRBD1. This CDR3 comprises 15 residues. The V and J ends lost 0 bases and 2 bases, in that order; junction bases with no gene match: 4. Looked up from germline, CDR1 is DFQATT and CDR2 is SNEGSKA (reference sequence). CDR3 in amino acids: CSARDSGQGNYGYTF. The CDR3 nucleotides read TGCAGTGCTAGAGACTCGGGACAGGGAAACTATGGCTACACCTTC.

In this sample, this clonotype turned up a few times. The chain employs TRBV20-1 and TRBJ1-5; 8 bases line up with TRBD1. V shed 3 bases and J 6 bases; nucleotides not matched to a gene: 7. The germline gives CDR1 DFQATT, CDR2 SNEGSKA (reference sequence). The CDR3 is 14 residues long. DNA of the CDR3: TGCAGTGCTAGTTACTCAGGGGGCGGTCAGCCCCAGCATTTT. It codes for CSASYSGGGQPQHF.

DNA for the CDR3: TGTGCCAGCAGCGTAGCAGGGGATCTCGGGGAGCTGTTTTTT. Translated: CASSVAGDLGELFF. The chain uses TRBV9 and TRBJ2-2; perhaps TRBD1 as D (6 bases). The CDR3 loop spans 14 amino acids. With 0 bases removed from V and 7 bases from J, the gap between germline ends came to 10 bases. Germline V gene lookup returns CDR1 SGDLS and CDR2 YYNGEE.

Only one count was recorded for this clonotype. V and J are TRBV19 and TRBJ1-2; weak D call: TRBD1 (6 bases). Germline V gene data show CDR1 as LNHDA and CDR2 as SQIVND (reference sequence). This CDR3 spans 15 amino acids. Trimming shortened V by 5 bases and J by 4 bases, and 17 bases separated the two germline ends. The CDR3 here is CASSGHGGRGYGYTF. CDR3 nucleotides: TGTGCCAGTAGTGGTCACGGGGGGCGCGGCTATGGCTACACCTTC.

In its sample, this clonotype was seen a few times. The rearrangement joins TRBV2 to TRBJ1-2; D is uncertain. CDR1 and CDR2 (germline): SNHLY, FYNNEI. CDR3 length equals 15 residues. The V gene lost 5 bases and the J gene lost 3 bases, with 16 bases spanning the gap. This chain's CDR3 is CASSYSPATDYGYTF. The CDR3 coding sequence is TGTGCCAGCAGTTACTCGCCGGCGACGGACTATGGCTACACCTTC.